A single sample gave rise to the 29 T cell receptor beta chains below, sequenced in a study of blood T cell repertoires in COVID-19. Profiling relied on immunoSEQ multiplex PCR, and the TCRdb table lists in-frame clones only, not all of them. The profile covers 150,000 to 200,000 clones, with about 81% appearing a single time and 11% taken by the ten largest. The specimen sequenced was peripheral blood. These receptors were collected from a human donor in a cohort sampled during active COVID-19.

The chain employs TRBV30 and TRBJ1-2; 8 nucleotides line up with TRBD1. V lost 6 bases to trimming and J lost 5 bases; unmatched junction nucleotides: 11. The germline gives CDR1 GTSNPN, CDR2 SVGIG (reference sequence). The CDR3 spans 14 residues. The chain's CDR3 is CACREWGQAYGYTF. The CDR3 region has the DNA TGTGCCTGTAGGGAGTGGGGACAGGCGTATGGCTACACCTTC. The entire variable domain, with the rest obtained from reference TRBV30 and TRBJ1-2, is as follows: SQTIHQWPATLVQPVGSPLSLECTVEGTSNPNLYWYRQAAGRGLQLLFYSVGIGQISSEVPQNLSASRPQDRQFILSSKKLLLSDSGFYLCACREWGQAYGYTFGSGTRLTVV.

The chain combines TRBV6-5 with TRBJ2-7; 11 bases match TRBD2. V was pared by 7 bases and J by 2 bases, with 1 base of the junction left unmatched. This CDR3 spans 13 amino acids. The V gene's germline CDR1 is MNHEY and CDR2 SVGAGI. Here the CDR3 reads CASTGLAAYEQYF. DNA for the CDR3: TGTGCCAGCACGGGACTAGCGGCCTACGAGCAGTACTTC.

This chain connects TRBV19 to TRBJ1-1, with 9 positions matching TRBD1. The CDR3 consists of 14 residues. The trim removed 3 bases at V and 5 bases at J, leaving 4 bases unmatched. Germline V gene data show CDR1 as LNHDA and CDR2 as SQIVND (reference sequence). CDR3 DNA sequence: TGTGCCAGTAGTATCGACAGGGGGGGAACTGAAGCTTTCTTT. It encodes CASSIDRGGTEAFF.

The J gene is TRBJ1-1, the V gene TRBV6-6, with no clear D. V gave up 0 bases and J gave up 7 bases, with 9 bases separating them. Germline V lookup: CDR1 MNHNY, CDR2 SVGAGI (reference sequence). This CDR3 comprises 13 residues. The CDR3 spells CASSYSAEGEAFF. Written as DNA, the CDR3 is TGTGCCAGCAGTTACTCAGCCGAGGGTGAAGCTTTCTTT.

This clone appeared a few times. The rearrangement joins TRBV5-1 to TRBJ1-4, with TRBD1 matching 7 bases. CDR1 SGHRS and CDR2 YFSETQ come from the germline V gene. The CDR3 covers 15 residues. V was clipped by 4 bases and J by 4 bases; unmatched bases: 7. CDR3 coding DNA: TGCGCCAGCAGCCCTGACAGGGATGTTAATGAAAAACTGTTTTTT. Translating it yields CASSPDRDVNEKLFF. Using reference TRBV5-1 and TRBJ1-4 for the parts outside the CDR3, the full variable domain is KAGVTQTPRYLIKTRGQQVTLSCSPISGHRSVSWYQQTPGQGLQFLFEYFSETQRNKGNFPGRFSGRQFSNSRSEMNVSTLELGDSALYLCASSPDRDVNEKLFFGSGTQLSVL.

V and J are TRBV7-3 and TRBJ2-2, with TRBD1 matching over 10 bases. The ends lost 5 bases at V and 6 bases at J; junction bases unmatched: 6. The CDR3 is 15 residues long. Germline V lookup: CDR1 SGHTA, CDR2 FQGTGA. The CDR3 region has the DNA TGTGCCAGCAGCCCCGGACAGGGGGGTGCCGGGGAGCTGTTTTTT. Its protein product is CASSPGQGGAGELFF.

The chain couples TRBV2 to TRBJ1-3; D remains unclear. The V end was cut by 7 bases, the J end by 4 bases, with 11 bases between. The V gene's germline CDR1 is SNHLY and CDR2 FYNNEI. This CDR3 region has 13 residues. The CDR3: CASTGLEGNTIYF. CDR3 in DNA: TGTGCCAGCACCGGCCTAGAAGGAAACACCATATATTTT.

This clone came up once. The V and J genes are TRBV6-5 and TRBJ2-7; maybe TRBD1 (5 bases). The germline gives CDR1 MNHEY, CDR2 SVGAGI. Trimming left V 11 bases short and J 5 bases short, with 25 bases between. The CDR3 has 15 residues. CDR3 sequence: CASRLARAVVNEQYF. CDR3 sequence (DNA): TGTGCCTCCCGGCTGGCCAGGGCTGTTGTCAACGAGCAGTACTTC.

The chain uses TRBV6-2 or TRBV6-3 and TRBJ2-7; possibly TRBD1 for D (8 bases). The CDR3 has 16 amino acids. The V and J ends lost 0 bases and 2 bases respectively, with 14 bases between them. CDR1 MNHEY and CDR2 SVGEGT come from the germline V gene. Written as DNA, the CDR3 is TGTGCCAGCAGTTACTCGGAACAGGGGGGGCCCTACGAGCAGTACTTC. This codes for CASSYSEQGGPYEQYF.

V and J are TRBV11-3 and TRBJ2-3, with 8 bases identical to TRBD1. Germline V gene lookup returns CDR1 SGHNT and CDR2 YENEEA. The V segment lost 1 base and the J segment 6 bases; nucleotides outside the gene matches: 6. The CDR3 is made up of 15 amino acids. CDR3 protein: CASSLGDRGSDTQYF. CDR3 sequence (DNA): TGTGCCAGCAGCTTAGGTGACAGGGGATCCGATACGCAGTATTTT.

V and J are TRBV12-3 or TRBV12-4 and TRBJ2-2; 7 bases align to TRBD1. The CDR3 runs to 13 residues. J gave up 8 bases and V 5 bases, and 5 bases lay outside the gene matches. CDR3 protein: CASSPGTVGELFF. The CDR3 region has the DNA TGTGCCAGCAGTCCAGGGACAGTGGGGGAGCTGTTTTTT.

V is TRBV27 and J is TRBJ1-2, with no clear D. The CDR3 is made up of 13 amino acids. Trimming removed 7 bases at V and 3 bases at J, with 12 bases between. The germline CDR1 and CDR2 sequences are MNHEY and SMNVEV (reference sequence). This CDR3 reads CASMDNRYYGYTF. In DNA form, the CDR3 reads TGTGCCAGCATGGATAACAGATACTATGGCTACACCTTC.

The genes are TRBV18 and TRBJ2-7, with TRBD2 as a possible D gene (6 bases). V was cut by 6 bases and J by 7 bases, with 16 bases left in between. CDR3 length: 13 amino acids. The V gene's germline CDR1 is KGHSH and CDR2 LQKENI. CDR3 sequence: CASSPSWGEEQYF. The CDR3 nucleotides are TGTGCCAGCTCCCCCAGTTGGGGGGAGGAGCAGTACTTC.

The V and J genes are TRBV28 and TRBJ2-1, with 14 nucleotides matching TRBD2. CDR3 length: 16 amino acids. CDR1 and CDR2 (germline): MDHEN, SYDVKM. V lost 7 bases to trimming and J lost 6 bases; unmatched junction nucleotides: 8. The CDR3 region has the DNA TGTGCCAGCATCCCTGAGACTAGCGGGGGGGCCAATGAGCAGTTCTTC. Translation gives CASIPETSGGANEQFF.

This clone was detected only a few times. The V gene is TRBV15, the J gene TRBJ2-7, with D perhaps TRBD2 (5 bases). CDR1 and CDR2 (germline): LNHNV, YYDKDF (reference sequence). The ends were cut back, 5 bases at V and 4 bases at J, with 21 bases in the middle. The CDR3 runs to 16 residues. In DNA, the CDR3 is TGTGCCACCAGCCTCCACAGCGGTCAACGGGGTTACGAGCAGTACTTC. Translation gives CATSLHSGQRGYEQYF.

The J gene is TRBJ2-1, the V gene TRBV10-1; 14 nucleotides line up with TRBD2. Germline CDR1 reads WNHNN; CDR2 reads SYGVQD (reference sequence). V was pared by 5 bases and J by 7 bases, with 4 bases of the junction left unmatched. The CDR3 consists of 15 residues. CDR3 bases: TGCGCCAGCAGTATGGGACTAGCGGGAGTGAATGAGCAGTTCTTC. Protein: CASSMGLAGVNEQFF.

The rearrangement joins TRBV20-1 to TRBJ2-1; D gene uncertain. This CDR3 comprises 10 residues. With 6 bases removed from V and 5 bases from J, the gap between germline ends came to 5 bases. CDR1 is DFQATT and CDR2 is SNEGSKA in the germline V gene (reference sequence). This CDR3 reads CSAIHNEQFF. For the CDR3, the DNA is TGCAGTGCCATTCACAATGAGCAGTTCTTC.

The J gene is TRBJ1-1, the V gene TRBV19; 9 nucleotides align to TRBD1. V shed 0 bases, J shed 5 bases, and the junction held 13 bases outside the gene matches. The CDR3 contains 18 residues. CDR1 is LNHDA and CDR2 is SQIVND in the germline V gene (reference sequence). This chain's CDR3 is CASSIDVFTGGAITEAFF. CDR3 DNA sequence: TGTGCCAGTAGTATAGATGTGTTTACAGGGGGCGCGATAACTGAAGCTTTCTTT.

The V and J genes are TRBV3-1 (or the pseudogene TRBV3-2) and TRBJ2-7; D is unclear. With 0 bases removed from V and 6 bases from J, the gap between germline ends came to 15 bases. CDR1 is LGHDT, CDR2 YNNKEL, per germline (reference sequence). CDR3 size: 15 residues. The DNA of the CDR3 is TGTGCCAGCAGCCAAGACGGTACCTCCACTACCGAGCAGTACTTC. Its translation is CASSQDGTSTTEQYF.

In this sample, this clone turned up a few times. V is TRBV28 and J is TRBJ1-5, with a tentative D call TRBD1 (5 bases). V was clipped by 7 bases and J by 5 bases, with 21 bases between them. The CDR3 sequence is 16 residues long. CDR1 and CDR2 (germline): MDHEN, SYDVKM. CDR3 in DNA: TGTGCCAGCACCCTGGGTTTCAGGGAGGGTTATCAGCCCCAGCATTTT. Encoded protein: CASTLGFREGYQPQHF.

This clone was seen a few times. The chain uses TRBV11-2 and TRBJ2-3, with D perhaps matching TRBD2 (5 bases). Trimming cost V 4 bases and J 8 bases, with 10 bases left between them. CDR1 and CDR2 (germline): SGHAT, FQNNGV. The CDR3 spans 12 residues. The DNA for the CDR3 is TGTGCCAGCAGCTCCGGGGTGGGTACGCAGTATTTT. Its protein product is CASSSGVGTQYF.

The chain has TRBV28 and TRBJ1-1; possibly TRBD1 for D (6 bases). Between the trimmed V and J ends, which lost 5 bases and 5 bases, there was a span of 15 bases. Germline V lookup: CDR1 MDHEN, CDR2 SYDVKM. The CDR3 runs 14 residues. The CDR3 bases are TGTGCCAGCAGTCAGGGGTTTGATGAAACTGAAGCTTTCTTT. Protein product: CASSQGFDETEAFF.

The gene calls are TRBV11-2 and TRBJ1-3, with 7 bases aligning to TRBD1. This CDR3 has 15 amino acids. Germline assignment: CDR1 SGHAT and CDR2 FQNNGV. J lost 3 bases, V lost 4 bases, and 6 bases had no gene match. The CDR3 sequence: CASSSAWDSGNTIYF. DNA for the CDR3: TGTGCCAGCAGCTCCGCCTGGGACAGTGGAAACACCATATATTTT.

This clone was seen only a few times. V usage is TRBV10-1 and J usage is TRBJ1-1; D is possibly TRBD1 (5 bases). Germline values: CDR1 WNHNN, CDR2 SYGVQD (reference sequence). V lost 6 bases, J lost 3 bases, and 11 bases lay in between. CDR3 length equals 13 residues. CDR3 DNA sequence: TGCGCCAGCAGCGCCGGGGGGGACACTGAAGCTTTCTTT. Protein sequence: CASSAGGDTEAFF.

The V gene is TRBV5-4, the J gene TRBJ2-1, with TRBD2 matching over 10 bases. From germline, CDR1 is SGHNT and CDR2 YYREEE (reference sequence). The CDR3 is made up of 15 amino acids. Unmatched junction bases numbered 5, after V lost 4 bases and J lost 4 bases. CDR3 residues: CASSPSGSNYNEQFF. In nucleotides, the CDR3 is TGTGCCAGCAGCCCTAGCGGGAGTAATTACAATGAGCAGTTCTTC.

The rearrangement uses TRBV10-3 and TRBJ1-2, with 8 bases matching TRBD1. In germline, CDR1 is ENHRY, CDR2 SYGVKD. Trimming cost V 4 bases and J 2 bases; bases outside gene matches: 0. The CDR3 sequence is 13 residues long. CDR3 nucleotide sequence: TGTGCCATCAGTGGGGACAGGAACTATGGCTACACCTTC. This gives the protein CAISGDRNYGYTF.

This chain connects TRBV29-1 to TRBJ1-2; D is unresolved. The CDR3 contains 13 residues. CDR1 is SQVTM and CDR2 is ANQGSEA in the germline V gene. Trimming took off 2 bases at V and 1 base at J, with 8 bases between the two ends. The DNA of the CDR3 is TGCAGCGTTGAACAGTCAGTTAACTATGGCTACACCTTC. It specifies CSVEQSVNYGYTF.

The chain employs TRBV29-1 and TRBJ1-1; D possibly corresponds to TRBD1 (5 bases). Germline-derived CDR1 and CDR2 are SQVTM and ANQGSEA. CDR3 length: 14 amino acids. With 6 bases removed from V and 2 bases from J, the gap between germline ends came to 16 bases. As DNA, the CDR3 is TGCAGCGTCGACCTTTCAGGGCCCAACACTGAAGCTTTCTTT. Amino acid sequence: CSVDLSGPNTEAFF.

V is TRBV9 and J is TRBJ2-2; TRBD2 is a possible D gene (5 bases). Looked up from germline, CDR1 is SGDLS and CDR2 is YYNGEE. CDR3 length: 14 amino acids. Deletions cut 2 bases from V and 3 bases from J, with 8 bases between. CDR3 DNA: TGTGCCAGCAGCGTGAGGCGGGACACCGGGGAGCTGTTTTTT. This codes for CASSVRRDTGELFF.